These T cell receptor beta chains were read from a single sample in a study of OX40 agonist ivuxolimab in advanced cancers. Sequencing used immunoSEQ multiplex PCR; TCRdb keeps in-frame clones, though not all of them. Of 74,000 or so clones in the sample, approximately 92% are singletons; the top ten hold about 0.32%. Sequencing used CD4+ or CD8+ T cells sorted from blood, obtained in a trial of the OX40 agonist ivuxolimab. The receptors here all came from an adult with an advanced solid tumor such as melanoma, head and neck, liver or kidney cancer. CDR3s include the opening cysteine and the closing phenylalanine or tryptophan. The order of the fields is J gene, V gene, D gene, CDR3 protein. A D gene is named only where the DNA matches it firmly.

>TRBJ1-1|TRBV7-8|NA
CASSLAGLNTEAFF
>TRBJ1-5|TRBV6-5|NA
CASSPTGTVTQPQHF
>TRBJ1-4|TRBV25-1|NA
CASRGNEKLFF
>TRBJ2-2|TRBV10-3|TRBD2
CAISPGLAIGELFF
>TRBJ1-2|TRBV28|NA
CASISSGVDYGYTF
>TRBJ2-5|TRBV7-2|NA
CASSLTLQETQYF
>TRBJ1-2|TRBV6-1|NA
CASSVVWTENYGYTF
>TRBJ2-4|TRBV27|NA
CASSLIPLAQNIQYF
>TRBJ2-1|TRBV4-1|TRBD2
CASSTLRLAGGSEQFF
>TRBJ2-3|TRBV7-2|NA
CASSLAVLADTQYF
>TRBJ1-6|TRBV5-4|NA
CASSLDGGNNSPLHF
>TRBJ1-4|TRBV7-2|NA
CASSFSRLNEKLFF
>TRBJ1-5|TRBV4-3|NA
CASSQIANQPQHF
>TRBJ2-5|TRBV5-1|NA
CASSPVALETQYF
>TRBJ1-5|TRBV18|NA
CASSLDGNQPQHF
>TRBJ1-5|TRBV11-2|NA
CASSSAHHSNQPQHF
>TRBJ1-6|TRBV19|NA
CASSRLTPPLGISPLHF
>TRBJ2-1|TRBV2|TRBD2
CARGISGTSGTSSYNEQFF
>TRBJ2-7|TRBV9|NA
CASSVEGDRYYEQYF
>TRBJ2-1|TRBV5-4|NA
CASSGPTYNEQFF
>TRBJ2-4|TRBV6-5|NA
CASSYANIQYF
>TRBJ1-1|TRBV7-2|NA
CASSFQGGNTEAFF
>TRBJ1-2|TRBV11-2|TRBD1
CASSSGQGVGYTF
>TRBJ2-5|TRBV7-2|TRBD2
CASSYQRGQGETQYF
>TRBJ2-3|TRBV6-6|TRBD1
CASSYSGQGADTQYF
>TRBJ2-7|TRBV28|NA
CASSFPRQGLDEQYF
>TRBJ1-4|TRBV19|NA
CASKPEAGFEKLFF
>TRBJ2-5|TRBV18|NA
CASSPAGTQETQYF
>TRBJ1-3|TRBV5-4|NA
CASSLARGGGNTIYF
>TRBJ2-5|TRBV19|TRBD1
CASSMGTVETQYF
>TRBJ2-1|TRBV7-2|NA
CASSLVGSGNNEQFF
>TRBJ2-1|TRBV5-1|NA
CASSRDSLSDEQFF
>TRBJ2-7|TRBV7-9|TRBD2
CASSPPGGDEQYF
>TRBJ2-5|TRBV30|NA
CAWRAWGGAKEETQYF
>TRBJ2-3|TRBV11-3|TRBD2
CASSLGSLAGANTDTQYF
>TRBJ2-6|TRBV18|NA
CASSPQRPALLANVLTF
>TRBJ1-2|TRBV6-5|TRBD1
CASRTGQGDYGYTF
>TRBJ1-4|TRBV18|NA
CASSPSSNEKLFF
>TRBJ2-3|TRBV28|NA
CASSLPSRLALTDTQYF
>TRBJ2-2|TRBV11-2|TRBD1
CASSLETGGIGELFF
>TRBJ2-1|TRBV10-1|TRBD2
CASSAGDNEQFF
>TRBJ2-3|TRBV7-2|TRBD2
CASSRGGTDTQYF
>TRBJ1-5|TRBV6-5|NA
CASSEGGYQHF
>TRBJ1-2|TRBV18|NA
CASSSLEVRGGGYTF
>TRBJ1-1|TRBV25-1|NA
CASSDHGLEFMNTEAFF
>TRBJ1-4|TRBV4-1|NA
CASSQLWAGSEKLFF
>TRBJ2-3|TRBV7-3|NA
CASSFGGRTDTQYF
>TRBJ1-4|TRBV5-6|NA
CASSSRGRDIGEKLFF
>TRBJ1-5|TRBV7-2|NA
CASSPMKGQPQHF
>TRBJ1-1|TRBV28|TRBD1
CASTPRGGGRTEAFF
>TRBJ2-1|TRBV28|TRBD1
CASSTHPGQGSDEQFF
>TRBJ1-5|TRBV28|NA
CASSTEGGRGSNQPQHF
>TRBJ1-5|TRBV19|NA
CASSIPPGDGNQPQHF